The rows below give T cell receptor beta chains drawn from one sample of a study of cytomegalovirus exposure and HLA in healthy donors. The data were produced by immunoSEQ multiplex PCR, yet TCRdb's version contains in-frame clones alone and is incomplete. The sample includes approximately 110,000 clones. Material for sequencing was PBMCs. The receptors here all came from a man aged 40-55 years in good health and CMV-seronegative. The CDR3 runs from the conserved cysteine through the conserved F or W. D genes are given only for firm matches.

DNA: TGTGCCAGCAGTGAAATCCGCGCGGGCGAGCAGTACTTC
CDR3: CASSEIRAGEQYF
V: TRBV2
D: -
J: TRBJ2-7

DNA: TGTGCCAGCAGTTTCCCCGGGACTAGGGACGACGAGCAGTACTTC
CDR3: CASSFPGTRDDEQYF
V: TRBV28
D: TRBD2
J: TRBJ2-7

DNA: TGCAGCGCCAGACAGCCCTCTGGAAACACCATATATTTT
CDR3: CSARQPSGNTIYF
V: TRBV29-1
D: -
J: TRBJ1-3

DNA: TGTGCCAGCGGGGTAGCGGGTGGCTCCTACGAGCAGTACTTC
CDR3: CASGVAGGSYEQYF
V: TRBV27
D: TRBD2
J: TRBJ2-7

DNA: TGTGCCAGCAGCTTAATCGGCGCAGGGTTTTTTGGTGGCTACACCTTC
CDR3: CASSLIGAGFFGGYTF
V: TRBV7-2
D: -
J: TRBJ1-2

DNA: TGTGCCAGCAGCTTAGTCGGTCCCGGGAGGAACACTGAAGCTTTCTTT
CDR3: CASSLVGPGRNTEAFF
V: TRBV7-2
D: -
J: TRBJ1-1

DNA: TGTGCCAGCAGCCGTGAGGTAGCGGGATACAATGAGCAGTTCTTC
CDR3: CASSREVAGYNEQFF
V: TRBV6-4
D: TRBD2
J: TRBJ2-1

DNA: TGTGCCAGCAGTCCGCCGGGACAGAGGCAAGAGACCCAGTACTTC
CDR3: CASSPPGQRQETQYF
V: TRBV6-1
D: TRBD1
J: TRBJ2-5

DNA: TGTGCCTGGAGTCACCTAGCGGGAGGGGGGTACGAGCAGTACTTC
CDR3: CAWSHLAGGGYEQYF
V: TRBV30
D: TRBD2
J: TRBJ2-7

DNA: TGTGCCAGCACTGTAGGACAGGGCGGACGCACTGAAGCTTTCTTT
CDR3: CASTVGQGGRTEAFF
V: TRBV28
D: TRBD1
J: TRBJ1-1

DNA: TGTGCCAGCAGCCCATTCGAAGGGGTCTCTGGAAACACCATATATTTT
CDR3: CASSPFEGVSGNTIYF
V: TRBV4-2
D: -
J: TRBJ1-3

DNA: TGCGCCAGCAGCGGCGGGAGCGCAACTAATGAAAAACTGTTTTTT
CDR3: CASSGGSATNEKLFF
V: TRBV5-1
D: -
J: TRBJ1-4

DNA: TGCGCCAGCAGCCTGGCGAGGACTAGCGGGAAAGGAAATGAGCAGTTCTTC
CDR3: CASSLARTSGKGNEQFF
V: TRBV4-1
D: TRBD2
J: TRBJ2-1

DNA: TGTGCCAGCAGTGAACCGGACGAGCAGTACTTC
CDR3: CASSEPDEQYF
V: TRBV2
D: -
J: TRBJ2-7

DNA: TGTGCCAGCAGCTTGGTGAGCAATGAGCAGTTCTTC
CDR3: CASSLVSNEQFF
V: TRBV5-4
D: -
J: TRBJ2-1

DNA: TGTGCCAGCAGCTGGGACAGGTCGAACACCGGGGAGCTGTTTTTT
CDR3: CASSWDRSNTGELFF
V: TRBV11-3
D: TRBD1
J: TRBJ2-2

DNA: TGTGCCAGTAGTAGGGGACAGGGGGCCTACGAGCAGTACTTC
CDR3: CASSRGQGAYEQYF
V: TRBV19
D: TRBD1
J: TRBJ2-7

DNA: TGTGCCAGCAGCCCCGGGGGGTGGGGGGCCAAAAACATTCAGTACTTC
CDR3: CASSPGGWGAKNIQYF
V: TRBV9
D: TRBD2
J: TRBJ2-4

DNA: TGTGCCTGGAGTGGGACTAGCGGTACCTACAATGAGCAGTTCTTC
CDR3: CAWSGTSGTYNEQFF
V: TRBV30
D: TRBD2
J: TRBJ2-1

DNA: TGTGCCAGCACGGCAGGTAGTTACGAGCAGTACTTC
CDR3: CASTAGSYEQYF
V: TRBV2
D: -
J: TRBJ2-7

DNA: TGTGCCAGCAGCTTAGTTGACCAGGGCGAGCAGTACTTC
CDR3: CASSLVDQGEQYF
V: TRBV11-3
D: -
J: TRBJ2-7

DNA: TGCGCCAGCGGAGCCACCGGGACTACCACAGATACGCAGTATTTT
CDR3: CASGATGTTTDTQYF
V: TRBV10-2
D: TRBD2
J: TRBJ2-3

DNA: TGCGCCAGCAGCCGAGGGACTAGCGGGTTCTACGAGCAGTACTTC
CDR3: CASSRGTSGFYEQYF
V: TRBV4-3
D: TRBD2
J: TRBJ2-7

DNA: TGCGCCAGCAGCCCCCCCGGACATGAAAGTTACAATGAGCAGTTCTTC
CDR3: CASSPPGHESYNEQFF
V: TRBV4-1
D: -
J: TRBJ2-1

DNA: TGTGCCAGCAAGGGGGATTATGGCTATGGCTACACCTTC
CDR3: CASKGDYGYGYTF
V: TRBV28
D: -
J: TRBJ1-2

DNA: TGTGCCACCAGCAGAGACAGGGGTGGTGAAAAACTGTTTTTT
CDR3: CATSRDRGGEKLFF
V: TRBV15
D: -
J: TRBJ1-4

DNA: TGCGCCAGCAGCTTGGAAAGGGGCCACGAGCAGTACTTC
CDR3: CASSLERGHEQYF
V: TRBV5-1
D: -
J: TRBJ2-7

DNA: TGTGCCAGCAGATCAAAAGCGGGGCAGACTGAAGCTTTCTTT
CDR3: CASRSKAGQTEAFF
V: TRBV7-8
D: -
J: TRBJ1-1

DNA: TGTGCCACGGCGGGGAACTACGAGCAGTACTTC
CDR3: CATAGNYEQYF
V: TRBV6-5
D: -
J: TRBJ2-7

DNA: TGTGCCAGCAGCTCTTACCGGACTAGCGGAGAAGAGACCCAGTACTTC
CDR3: CASSSYRTSGEETQYF
V: TRBV6-6
D: TRBD2
J: TRBJ2-5

DNA: TGTGCCTGGAGTCCCGACAGCTCTCAAGAGACCCAGTACTTC
CDR3: CAWSPDSSQETQYF
V: TRBV30
D: -
J: TRBJ2-5

DNA: TGTGCCAGCTCACCTTACGAGGGATCGCGAAATGAGCAGTTCTTC
CDR3: CASSPYEGSRNEQFF
V: TRBV18
D: -
J: TRBJ2-1